Detailed here is one T cell receptor beta chain. The antigen remains unidentified. This specimen belongs to a study of T cell responses to AZD1222 COVID-19 vaccine. Study-level background: Pooling was applied to second doses at about 4 or about 12 weeks. Findings and limits, study-wide: Spike-specific TCR repertoires showed rising breadth and depth after two AZD1222 doses.

The junction had 5 bases not matched to a gene; V was cut back by 3 bases and J by 1 base. The CDR3 contains 17 residues. Per the germline V gene, CDR1 is KGHDR and CDR2 is SFDVKD. Assay used: immunoSEQ multiplex PCR; TCRdb lists only in-frame clones, some missing. This table holds about 100,000 clones, about nine tenths found once. This chain links TRBV24-1 with TRBJ2-2; 9 bases map to TRBD1. The sample consisted of peripheral blood, taken on day 0 of AZD1222 vaccination. The sequence was obtained from an adult in good health. This chain's CDR3 is CATSDVQGARNTGELFF. In DNA form, the CDR3 reads TGTGCCACCAGTGATGTACAGGGGGCGCGGAACACCGGGGAGCTGTTTTTT.